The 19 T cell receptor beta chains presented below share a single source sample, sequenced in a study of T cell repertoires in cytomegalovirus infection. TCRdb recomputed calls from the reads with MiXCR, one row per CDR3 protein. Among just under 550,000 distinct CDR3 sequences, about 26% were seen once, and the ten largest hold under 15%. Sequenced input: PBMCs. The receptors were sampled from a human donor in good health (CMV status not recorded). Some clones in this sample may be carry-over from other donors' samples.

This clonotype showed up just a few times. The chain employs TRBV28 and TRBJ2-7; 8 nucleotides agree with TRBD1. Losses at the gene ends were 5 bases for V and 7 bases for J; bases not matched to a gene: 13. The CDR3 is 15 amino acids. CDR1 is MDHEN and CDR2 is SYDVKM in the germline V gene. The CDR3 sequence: CASSPRTGYSGEQYF. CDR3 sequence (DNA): TGTGCCAGCAGTCCACGGACAGGGTATAGTGGGGAGCAGTACTTC.

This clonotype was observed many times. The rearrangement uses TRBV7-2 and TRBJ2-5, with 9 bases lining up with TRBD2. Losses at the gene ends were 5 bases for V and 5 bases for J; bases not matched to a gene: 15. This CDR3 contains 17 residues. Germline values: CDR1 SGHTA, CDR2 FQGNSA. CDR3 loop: CASSLMPGLAGLETQYF. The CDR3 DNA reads TGTGCCAGCAGCCTAATGCCCGGCCTAGCGGGATTGGAGACCCAGTACTTC.

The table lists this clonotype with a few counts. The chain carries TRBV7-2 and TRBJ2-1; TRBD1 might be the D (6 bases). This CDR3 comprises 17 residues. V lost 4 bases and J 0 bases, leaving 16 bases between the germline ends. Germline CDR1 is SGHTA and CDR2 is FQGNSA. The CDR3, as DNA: TGTGCCAGCAGCTCCTTCTTGCGGACAGCCTCCTACAATGAGCAGTTCTTC. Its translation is CASSSFLRTASYNEQFF. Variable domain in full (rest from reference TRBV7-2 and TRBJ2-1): GAGVSQSPSNKVTEKGKDVELRCDPISGHTALYWYRQSLGQGLEFLIYFQGNSAPDKSGLPSDRFSAERTGGSVSTLTIQRTQQEDSAVYLCASSSFLRTASYNEQFFGPGTRLTVL.

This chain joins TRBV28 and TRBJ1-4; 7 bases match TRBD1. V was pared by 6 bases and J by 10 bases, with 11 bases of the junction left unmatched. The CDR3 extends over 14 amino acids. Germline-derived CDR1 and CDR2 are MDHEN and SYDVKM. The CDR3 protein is CASSYGQAWGKLFF. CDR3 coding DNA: TGTGCCAGCAGCTATGGACAGGCCTGGGGAAAACTGTTTTTT.

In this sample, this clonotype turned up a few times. The CDR3 DNA reads TGTGCCAGCTCCCCCGGACGGCAGAACACTGAAGCTTTCTTT. Amino acids: CASSPGRQNTEAFF. J is TRBJ1-1 and V is TRBV18; D remains ambiguous. The CDR3 runs 14 residues. The germline V gene encodes CDR1 KGHSH and CDR2 LQKENI. Deletions cut 6 bases from V and 1 base from J, with 12 bases between.

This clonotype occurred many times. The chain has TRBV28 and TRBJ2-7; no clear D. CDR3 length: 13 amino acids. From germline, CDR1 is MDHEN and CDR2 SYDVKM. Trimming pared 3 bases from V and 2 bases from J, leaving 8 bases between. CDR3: CASSFTGPYEQYF. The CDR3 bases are TGTGCCAGCAGTTTTACGGGTCCCTACGAGCAGTACTTC.

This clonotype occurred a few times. CDR3 in amino acids: CASSLGRVYNEQFF. The CDR3 DNA reads TGCGCCAGCAGCTTGGGCCGGGTTTACAATGAGCAGTTCTTC. V and J are TRBV5-1 and TRBJ2-1; D ambiguous. Per the germline V gene, CDR1 is SGHRS and CDR2 is YFSETQ. The germline V and J ends were trimmed by 0 bases and 4 bases, with 8 bases remaining between them. This CDR3 comprises 14 residues. Looking up the rest from reference TRBV5-1 and TRBJ2-1 gives the full variable domain: KAGVTQTPRYLIKTRGQQVTLSCSPISGHRSVSWYQQTPGQGLQFLFEYFSETQRNKGNFPGRFSGRQFSNSRSEMNVSTLELGDSALYLCASSLGRVYNEQFFGPGTRLTVL.

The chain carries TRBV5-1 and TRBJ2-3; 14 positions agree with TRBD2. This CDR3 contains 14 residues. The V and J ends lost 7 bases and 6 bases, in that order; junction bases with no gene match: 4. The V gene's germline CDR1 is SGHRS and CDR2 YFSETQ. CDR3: CASRLAGGPDTQYF. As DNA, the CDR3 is TGCGCCAGCCGACTAGCGGGAGGGCCGGATACGCAGTATTTT.

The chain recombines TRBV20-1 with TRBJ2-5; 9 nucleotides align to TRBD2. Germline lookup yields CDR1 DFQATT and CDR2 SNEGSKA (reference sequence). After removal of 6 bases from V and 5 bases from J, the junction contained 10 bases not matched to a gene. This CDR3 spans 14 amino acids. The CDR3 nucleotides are TGCAGTGCCCCCCTTAGCGGGAGAGGGGAGACCCAGTACTTC. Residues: CSAPLSGRGETQYF.

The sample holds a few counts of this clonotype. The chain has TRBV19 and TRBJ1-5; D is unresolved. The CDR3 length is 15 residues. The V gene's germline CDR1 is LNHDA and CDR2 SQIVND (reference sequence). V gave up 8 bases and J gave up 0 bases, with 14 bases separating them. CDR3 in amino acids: CASDPTGYSNQPQHF. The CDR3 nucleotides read TGTGCCAGTGATCCTACCGGATATAGCAATCAGCCCCAGCATTTT.

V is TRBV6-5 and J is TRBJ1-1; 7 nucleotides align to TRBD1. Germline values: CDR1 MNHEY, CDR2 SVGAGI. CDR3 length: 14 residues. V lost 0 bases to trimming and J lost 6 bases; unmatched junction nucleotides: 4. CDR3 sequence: CASSYSTGWAEAFF. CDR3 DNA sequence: TGTGCCAGCAGTTACTCGACAGGGTGGGCTGAAGCTTTCTTT.

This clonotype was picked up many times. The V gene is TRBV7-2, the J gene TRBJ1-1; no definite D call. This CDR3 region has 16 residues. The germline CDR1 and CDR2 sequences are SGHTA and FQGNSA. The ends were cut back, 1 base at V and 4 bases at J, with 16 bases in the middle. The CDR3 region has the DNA TGTGCCAGCAGCTTAGTGGAAGTTATAGCGGGCACTGAAGCTTTCTTT. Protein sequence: CASSLVEVIAGTEAFF.

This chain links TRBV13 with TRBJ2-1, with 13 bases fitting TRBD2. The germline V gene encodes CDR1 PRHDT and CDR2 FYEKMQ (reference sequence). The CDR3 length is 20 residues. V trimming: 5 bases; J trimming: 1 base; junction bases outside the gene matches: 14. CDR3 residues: CASSAMGLAGIYGSYNEQFF. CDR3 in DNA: TGTGCCAGCAGCGCGATGGGACTAGCGGGAATCTATGGGTCCTACAATGAGCAGTTCTTC.

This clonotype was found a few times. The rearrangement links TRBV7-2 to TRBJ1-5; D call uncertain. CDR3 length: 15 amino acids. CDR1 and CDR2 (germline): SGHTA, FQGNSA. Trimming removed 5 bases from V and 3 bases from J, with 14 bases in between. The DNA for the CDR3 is TGTGCCAGCAGCGTGGAGGGAAGTTCCAATCAGCCCCAGCATTTT. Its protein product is CASSVEGSSNQPQHF.

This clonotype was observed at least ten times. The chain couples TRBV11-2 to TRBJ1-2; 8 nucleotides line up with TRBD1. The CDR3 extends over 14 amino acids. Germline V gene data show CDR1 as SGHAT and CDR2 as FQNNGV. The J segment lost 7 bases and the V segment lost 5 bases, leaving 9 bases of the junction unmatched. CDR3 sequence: CASSPTQGASGYTF. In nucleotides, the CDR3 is TGTGCCAGCAGCCCAACCCAGGGGGCGAGTGGCTACACCTTC.

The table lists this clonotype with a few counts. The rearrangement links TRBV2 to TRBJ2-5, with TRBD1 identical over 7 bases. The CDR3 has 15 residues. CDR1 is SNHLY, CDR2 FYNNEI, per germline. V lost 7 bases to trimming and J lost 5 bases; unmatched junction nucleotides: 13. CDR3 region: CASTSTGALGETQYF. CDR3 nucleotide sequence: TGTGCCAGCACTTCCACAGGGGCCTTGGGGGAGACCCAGTACTTC.

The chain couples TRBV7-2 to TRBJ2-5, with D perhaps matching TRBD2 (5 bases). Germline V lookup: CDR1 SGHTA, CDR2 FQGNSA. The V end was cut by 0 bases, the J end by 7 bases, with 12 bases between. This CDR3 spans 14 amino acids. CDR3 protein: CASSLAPLEGTQYF. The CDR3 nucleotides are TGTGCCAGCAGCTTAGCACCCTTAGAGGGGACCCAGTACTTC. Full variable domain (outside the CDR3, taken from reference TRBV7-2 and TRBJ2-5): GAGVSQSPSNKVTEKGKDVELRCDPISGHTALYWYRQSLGQGLEFLIYFQGNSAPDKSGLPSDRFSAERTGGSVSTLTIQRTQQEDSAVYLCASSLAPLEGTQYFGPGTRLLVL.

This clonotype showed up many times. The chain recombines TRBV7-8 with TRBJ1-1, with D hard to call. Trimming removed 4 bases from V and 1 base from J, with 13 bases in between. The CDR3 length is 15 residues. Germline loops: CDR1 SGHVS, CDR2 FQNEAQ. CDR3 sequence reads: CASSSNRGGNTEAFF. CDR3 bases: TGTGCCAGCAGCTCAAACCGTGGAGGGAACACTGAAGCTTTCTTT.

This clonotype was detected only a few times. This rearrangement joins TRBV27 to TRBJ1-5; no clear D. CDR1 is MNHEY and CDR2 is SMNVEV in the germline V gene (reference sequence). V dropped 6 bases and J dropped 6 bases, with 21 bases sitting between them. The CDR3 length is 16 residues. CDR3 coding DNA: TGTGCCAGCAGCCAGGTCTGGGCCCTTGCCATTCAGCCCCAGCATTTT. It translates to CASSQVWALAIQPQHF.